Each of the 13 T cell receptor beta chains below was sequenced from the same sample in a study of shared clonotypes between healthy human individuals. Libraries were prepared by immunoSEQ multiplex PCR; TCRdb keeps only in-frame clonotypes and omits some of them. This table has about 490,000 clones, about 85% appearing once. Material: PBMCs. The receptors here all came from a woman in her thirties or forties in good health. Some clones in this sample may be carry-over from other donors' samples.

This chain links TRBV9 with TRBJ2-1; D not resolved. CDR1 and CDR2 (germline): SGDLS, YYNGEE. Trimming left V 0 bases short and J 8 bases short, with 12 bases between. The CDR3 spans 14 residues. The DNA for the CDR3 is TGTGCCAGCAGCGTAGCCCCGAGCCGAGATGAGCAGTTCTTC. Protein: CASSVAPSRDEQFF.

The rearrangement links TRBV7-8 to TRBJ2-1; 7 nucleotides align to TRBD1. The CDR3 length is 15 residues. Trimming at V came to 5 bases and at J to 5 bases, leaving 9 bases not matched to a gene. Germline V gene data show CDR1 as SGHVS and CDR2 as FQNEAQ. CDR3 in DNA: TGTGCCAGCAGCGCACAGGGGATGCGGGACAATGAGCAGTTCTTC. Its protein is CASSAQGMRDNEQFF.

J is TRBJ1-1 and V is TRBV25-1; 8 bases fit TRBD1. The ends lost 5 bases at V and 6 bases at J; junction bases unmatched: 5. Per germline, CDR1 MGHDK and CDR2 SYGVNS. CDR3 size: 13 residues. CDR3 sequence reads: CASSSSGGPEAFF. CDR3 DNA: TGTGCCAGCAGTTCTTCAGGGGGCCCTGAAGCTTTCTTT.

This sequence joins TRBV5-8 and TRBJ2-1; the match to TRBD1 covers 10 bases. Germline trimming cut 4 bases from V and 5 bases from J; bases unmatched to any gene: 6. There are 15 residues in the CDR3. Germline CDR1 and CDR2: SGHTS and YDEGEE. CDR3 amino acids: CASSHWDRGNNEQFF. DNA for the CDR3: TGTGCCAGCAGCCATTGGGACAGGGGTAACAATGAGCAGTTCTTC. The whole variable domain, remainder taken from reference TRBV5-8 and TRBJ2-1, is EAGVTQSPTHLIKTRGQQATLRCSPISGHTSVYWYQQALGLGLQFLLWYDEGEERNRGNFPPRFSGRQFPNYSSELNVNALELEDSALYLCASSHWDRGNNEQFFGPGTRLTVL.

The chain links TRBV10-3 to TRBJ1-4; no reliable D call. V dropped 10 bases and J dropped 7 bases, with 10 bases sitting between them. Germline assignment: CDR1 ENHRY and CDR2 SYGVKD. This CDR3 is built from 11 residues. The CDR3 loop is CATTTGEKLFF. CDR3 coding DNA: TGTGCCACGACAACGGGTGAAAAACTGTTTTTT.

This clone was seen just once. A read error is likely here: a far larger clone is one base away. CDR3 sequence: CAVGTQPQETQYF. The CDR3 coding sequence is TGTGCCGTGGGCACCCAGCCCCAAGAGACCCAGTACTTC. J is TRBJ2-5 and V is TRBV7-9; D is unclear. The CDR3 is made up of 13 amino acids. V was shortened by 11 bases and J by 1 base, with 14 bases between the two germline ends. The germline gives CDR1 SEHNR, CDR2 FQNEAQ (reference sequence).

The rearrangement uses TRBV27 and TRBJ2-7; D gene unclear. Germline CDR1 reads MNHEY; CDR2 reads SMNVEV (reference sequence). CDR3 length: 13 amino acids. The V end lost 10 bases, the J end lost 2 bases, and 15 bases lay between the germline ends. The CDR3 loop reads CATGAREAYEQYF. CDR3 nucleotide sequence: TGTGCCACCGGCGCACGAGAGGCCTACGAGCAGTACTTC.

With respect to this clone: Only one base separates this from a far larger clonotype, so it likely reflects a read error. Other DNA variants within this sample encode the same CDR3. The gene calls are TRBV12-5 and TRBJ2-3; D unclear. The CDR3 is 14 residues long. Germline lookup yields CDR1 LGHNT and CDR2 FRNRAP. This CDR3 reads CASGLGSSTDTQYF. The CDR3 DNA follows: TGCGCTAGTGGTTTGGGGTCGAGCACAGATACGCAGTATTTT.

The chain recombines TRBV11-2 with TRBJ2-5; 9 bases align to TRBD1. The CDR3 length is 14 residues. V was pared by 5 bases and J by 3 bases, with 4 bases of the junction left unmatched. Germline CDR1 and CDR2: SGHAT and FQNNGV. CDR3 residues: CASSRRTGEETQYF. Written as DNA, the CDR3 is TGTGCCAGCAGCCGACGGACAGGGGAAGAGACCCAGTACTTC.

In its sample, this clone was seen a few times. This sequence joins TRBV6-5 and TRBJ2-3; D is possibly TRBD1 (5 bases). There are 13 residues in the CDR3. The ends were cut back, 5 bases at V and 4 bases at J, with 10 bases in the middle. Looked up from germline, CDR1 is MNHEY and CDR2 is SVGAGI. CDR3 sequence reads: CASSRTLADTQYF. CDR3 nucleotide sequence: TGTGCCAGCAGTAGGACACTGGCAGATACGCAGTATTTT.

This clone was picked up many times. The same CDR3 also results from other DNA sequences found in this sample. V usage is TRBV7-9 and J usage is TRBJ2-5; a possible D gene is TRBD2 (5 bases). V lost 7 bases to trimming and J lost 3 bases, with 12 bases between them. The CDR3 length is 13 residues. Germline V gene sequence: CDR1 SEHNR, CDR2 FQNEAQ (reference sequence). The CDR3 bases are TGTGCCAGCAACCAGGCCGGGGAAGAGACCCAGTACTTC. Its translation: CASNQAGEETQYF.

The chain is built from TRBV9 and TRBJ2-2; D is possibly TRBD1 (6 bases). Trimming removed 4 bases from V and 0 bases from J, with 10 bases in between. In germline, CDR1 is SGDLS, CDR2 YYNGEE. CDR3 length equals 15 residues. CDR3 loop: CASSPRTANTGELFF. For the CDR3, the DNA is TGTGCCAGCAGCCCCCGGACAGCGAACACCGGGGAGCTGTTTTTT.

On this clone itself: At the DNA level, this CDR3 is encoded by other sequences in the same sample as well. The chain employs TRBV5-4 and TRBJ2-7, with D tentatively TRBD1 (6 bases). V lost 0 bases and J 5 bases, leaving 9 bases between the germline ends. The CDR3 loop spans 13 amino acids. Germline CDR1 reads SGHNT; CDR2 reads YYREEE (reference sequence). The CDR3 protein is CASSLAGADEQYF. The CDR3, as DNA: TGTGCCAGCAGCTTGGCAGGGGCAGACGAGCAGTACTTC.